The next 31 T cell receptor beta chains were all read from a single sample in a study of spatial heterogeneity in lung cancer. No antigen has been identified for these receptors. Via MiXCR, TCRdb re-called the 5' RACE reads, giving one row per CDR3 protein. The table records about 4,200 distinct CDR3 sequences, about 5.5% of them present only once. Whole-study results and caveats: For expanded intratumoral alpha and beta TCRs, counts tracked tumor mutation counts.

Time point here: sample taken at primary tumor resection. The input for sequencing was lung tumor tissue, taken at surgery. These receptor sequences come from a male donor with early-stage non-small cell lung cancer.

This clonotype ranks as medium-sized. The rearrangement uses TRBV29-1 and TRBJ1-1, with D unresolved. V was shortened by 4 bases and J by 0 bases, with 12 bases between the two germline ends. Germline V lookup: CDR1 SQVTM, CDR2 ANQGSEA. This CDR3 has 14 amino acids. The CDR3 loop reads CSVVTQFMNTEAFF. CDR3 coding DNA: TGCAGCGTTGTAACTCAATTCATGAACACTGAAGCTTTCTTT.

In its sample, this clonotype was seen many times. The chain employs TRBV5-1 and TRBJ1-6; perhaps TRBD1 as D (6 bases). The germline CDR1 and CDR2 sequences are SGHRS and YFSETQ. The V end lost 0 bases, the J end lost 10 bases, and 17 bases lay between the germline ends. This CDR3 is 16 amino acids long. The CDR3 reads CASSLAGGGRQSPLHF. The CDR3 region has the DNA TGCGCCAGCAGCTTGGCCGGGGGGGGCCGACAGTCACCCCTCCACTTT. The entire variable domain, with the rest obtained from reference TRBV5-1 and TRBJ1-6, is as follows: KAGVTQTPRYLIKTRGQQVTLSCSPISGHRSVSWYQQTPGQGLQFLFEYFSETQRNKGNFPGRFSGRQFSNSRSEMNVSTLELGDSALYLCASSLAGGGRQSPLHFGNGTRLTVT.

This clonotype is judged medium-sized (0.01 to 0.1%). This chain joins TRBV7-8 and TRBJ2-5; D ambiguous. CDR1 and CDR2 (germline): SGHVS, FQNEAQ. There are 13 residues in the CDR3. Trimming removed 2 bases at V and 4 bases at J, with 8 bases between. CDR3: CASSLTGPETQYF. Written as DNA, the CDR3 is TGTGCCAGCAGCTTAACGGGCCCAGAGACCCAGTACTTC. The full variable domain, its missing parts supplied by reference TRBV7-8 and TRBJ2-5, is GAGVSQSPRYKVAKRGQDVALRCDPISGHVSLFWYQQALGQGPEFLTYFQNEAQLDKSGLPSDRFFAERPEGSVSTLKIQRTQQEDSAVYLCASSLTGPETQYFGPGTRLLVL.

Ten or more counts support this clonotype. The chain joins TRBV2 to TRBJ2-2; 7 bases are shared with TRBD1. The CDR3 sequence is 16 residues long. V shed 5 bases, J shed 6 bases, and the junction held 12 bases outside the gene matches. Germline CDR1 reads SNHLY; CDR2 reads FYNNEI. CDR3 sequence reads: CASSSRRAQGAGELFF. CDR3 in DNA: TGTGCCAGCAGTTCCCGAAGGGCGCAGGGGGCCGGGGAGCTGTTTTTT.

By frequency in the sample, this clonotype is medium-sized. The chain employs TRBV14 and TRBJ2-1, with TRBD2 identical over 12 bases. From germline, CDR1 is SGHDN and CDR2 FVKESK. The CDR3 spans 16 residues. V shed 3 bases, J shed 12 bases, and the junction held 12 bases outside the gene matches. CDR3 coding DNA: TGTGCCAGCAGCCAGGGAGCTTACGGACTAGCGGGACGGCAGTTCTTC. Translated, it gives CASSQGAYGLAGRQFF. Combining the CDR3 with reference TRBV14 and TRBJ2-1 gives the whole variable domain EAGVTQFPSHSVIEKGQTVTLRCDPISGHDNLYWYRRVMGKEIKFLLHFVKESKQDESGMPNNRFLAERTGGTYSTLKVQPAELEDSGVYFCASSQGAYGLAGRQFFGPGTRLTVL.

The chain couples TRBV12-3 or TRBV12-4 to TRBJ2-1, with D perhaps TRBD2 (6 bases). The V and J ends lost 5 bases and 4 bases respectively, with 9 bases between them. The CDR3 runs 13 residues. In DNA form, the CDR3 reads TGTGCCAGCAGTCCCGGGGGATACAATGAGCAGTTCTTC. This encodes CASSPGGYNEQFF.

This clonotype counts as medium-sized. J is TRBJ1-1 and V is TRBV30; D unclear. The germline V and J ends were trimmed by 4 bases and 6 bases, with 15 bases remaining between them. CDR1 is GTSNPN, CDR2 SVGIG, per germline (reference sequence). The CDR3 totals 13 residues. The CDR3 DNA sequence: TGTGCCTGGACTCACCTTCCTTCGCCTGAAGCTTTCTTT. It codes for CAWTHLPSPEAFF. Based on the CDR3 plus reference TRBV30 and TRBJ1-1, the full variable domain is SQTIHQWPATLVQPVGSPLSLECTVEGTSNPNLYWYRQAAGRGLQLLFYSVGIGQISSEVPQNLSASRPQDRQFILSSKKLLLSDSGFYLCAWTHLPSPEAFFGQGTRLTVV.

This clonotype was recorded a few times. The chain employs TRBV4-1 and TRBJ2-2; D is undetermined. This CDR3 contains 15 residues. Trimming left V 6 bases short and J 2 bases short, with 13 bases between. Germline values: CDR1 MGHRA, CDR2 YSYEKL. CDR3 nucleotides: TGCGCCAGCAGGAGGACCCTCGACAACACCGGGGAGCTGTTTTTT. Translating gives CASRRTLDNTGELFF.

This clonotype is classed as medium-sized. This sequence joins TRBV12-3 or TRBV12-4 and TRBJ1-2, with D perhaps TRBD1 (5 bases). Trimming took 5 bases from V and 13 from J, leaving 17 bases between them. This CDR3 is 12 amino acids long. CDR3 in amino acids: CASSPQARVRTF. The CDR3 DNA reads TGTGCCAGCAGTCCCCAGGCCAGGGTACGCACCTTC.

This clonotype counts as medium-sized. The chain couples TRBV6-1 to TRBJ1-6; no clear D. V was trimmed by 6 bases and J by 5 bases, leaving 8 bases between them. The V gene's germline CDR1 is MNHNS and CDR2 SASEGT. This CDR3 region has 13 residues. In DNA, the CDR3 is TGTGCCAGCAGAACAGTGGATAATTCACCCCTCCACTTT. Translating gives CASRTVDNSPLHF.

This clonotype is labeled medium-sized (0.01 to 0.1%). The V and J genes are TRBV3-1 and TRBJ2-3; 7 positions match TRBD1. The length of the CDR3 is 14 residues. V gave up 5 bases and J gave up 5 bases; unmatched junction bases: 7. Germline CDR1 LGHDT, CDR2 YNNKEL (reference sequence). This CDR3 reads CASSSTGPRDTQYF. The CDR3 DNA reads TGTGCCAGCAGCTCGACAGGGCCCCGAGATACGCAGTATTTT.

This clonotype was seen ten or more times. V gene TRBV21-1 combines with J gene TRBJ1-1. TRBV21-1 is recorded as a pseudogene. The CDR3 has 13 residues. The DNA for the CDR3 is TGTGCCAGCAGCATGCGGGGAGGTCTTGAAGCTTTCTTT. Its translation is CASSMRGGLEAFF.

This clonotype is medium-sized by share. The V gene is TRBV6-2 or TRBV6-3, the J gene TRBJ1-1; D not certain. The CDR3 spans 14 residues. Germline V CDR1 and CDR2: MNHEY, SVGEGT. The ends were cut back, 2 bases at V and 1 base at J, with 8 bases in the middle. The chain's CDR3 is CASSYGSGNTEAFF. CDR3 bases: TGTGCCAGCAGTTACGGATCCGGGAACACTGAAGCTTTCTTT.

For this clonotype: One base away lies a much larger clone, so this may be a sequencing read error. The chain carries TRBV12-3 or TRBV12-4 and TRBJ1-4; D remains ambiguous. Deletions cut 2 bases from V and 8 bases from J, with 9 bases between. The length of the CDR3 is 13 residues. CDR3 in DNA: TGTGCCAGCAGTTTACGGTCCTCGGAAAAACTGTTTTTT. This gives the protein CASSLRSSEKLFF.

The chain carries TRBV5-1 and TRBJ1-2; D gene unclear. Trimming removed 0 bases at V and 2 bases at J, with 11 bases between. Germline values: CDR1 SGHRS, CDR2 YFSETQ. The CDR3 has 15 residues. The CDR3 protein is CASSLDRTLNYGYTF. The CDR3 DNA sequence: TGCGCCAGCAGCTTGGATCGCACTCTAAACTATGGCTACACCTTC.

This clonotype was picked up many times. The chain uses TRBV6-6 and TRBJ1-1; the match to TRBD1 covers 7 bases. V lost 5 bases and J lost 11; bases outside the gene matches: 11. The CDR3 runs 13 residues. Germline CDR1 and CDR2: MNHNY and SVGAGI (reference sequence). Written as DNA, the CDR3 is TGTGCCAGCAGTCGGGACAGCTCCTCTGGGGCTTTCTTT. Translation: CASSRDSSSGAFF.

The sample holds many counts of this clonotype. The junction does not match germline at one end; this may be a read error. The chain combines TRBV5-1 with TRBJ2-3; 10 bases are a match to TRBD1. Per the germline V gene, CDR1 is SGHRS and CDR2 is YFSETQ. The CDR3 extends over 16 amino acids. CDR3 residues: CASTLQGQGRTDTQYF. In DNA form, the CDR3 reads TGCGCCAGCACCTTGCAGGGACAGGGGAGAACAGATACGCAGTATTTT.

This clonotype was detected only a few times. This chain links TRBV4-3 with TRBJ2-5, with no clear D. The CDR3 is 13 residues long. Germline CDR1 reads LGHNA; CDR2 reads YSLEER. The V gene lost 0 bases and the J gene lost 5 bases, with 7 bases spanning the gap. Written as DNA, the CDR3 is TGCGCCAGCAGCCAAGACGGGTTGGAGACCCAGTACTTC. It yields the protein CASSQDGLETQYF.

This clonotype appeared a few times. The chain links TRBV12-3 or TRBV12-4 to TRBJ2-2, with D maybe TRBD1 (6 bases). CDR3 size: 16 residues. Trimming took off 2 bases at V and 1 base at J, with 11 bases between the two ends. The CDR3 sequence: CASSLPRGRNTGELFF. CDR3 bases: TGTGCCAGCAGTTTACCCAGGGGCCGGAACACCGGGGAGCTGTTTTTT.

By sample share, this clonotype is medium-sized. V is TRBV20-1 and J is TRBJ2-1, with TRBD1 identical over 9 bases. The CDR3 loop spans 17 amino acids. Unmatched junction bases numbered 19, after V lost 7 bases and J lost 6 bases. Germline CDR1 and CDR2: DFQATT and SNEGSKA (reference sequence). DNA for the CDR3: TGCAGTGTGGGGGGGATTTCGGGACAGGGACGTGGCAATGAGCAGTTCTTC. Residues: CSVGGISGQGRGNEQFF.

By share, this clonotype counts as medium-sized. This chain links TRBV12-3 or TRBV12-4 with TRBJ2-2; no clear D gene. V was pared by 7 bases and J by 2 bases, with 11 bases between. The CDR3 spans 14 residues. CDR3 sequence (DNA): TGTGCCAGCACCAGATTGGGAAACACCGGGGAGCTGTTTTTT. The encoded protein is CASTRLGNTGELFF.

The rearrangement uses TRBV19 and TRBJ2-3; 13 nucleotides match TRBD2. This CDR3 is built from 17 residues. Germline V CDR1 and CDR2: LNHDA, SQIVND (reference sequence). Trimming cost V 8 bases and J 3 bases; bases outside gene matches: 11. As DNA, the CDR3 is TGTGCCAGTTCACTAGCGGGAGGGCCTCAGGGAACAGATACGCAGTATTTT. This translates into CASSLAGGPQGTDTQYF.

This clonotype was recorded many times. The V call is TRBV4-2, the J call TRBJ1-2; no definite D call. The CDR3 loop spans 13 amino acids. V lost 0 bases and J lost 6, with 8 bases in between. Germline V gives CDR1 LGHNA, CDR2 YNFKEQ. The CDR3 protein is CASSQEVEDGYTF. The CDR3 DNA is TGTGCCAGCAGCCAAGAAGTGGAAGATGGCTACACCTTC.

This clonotype is termed medium-sized (0.01 to 0.1%). The rearrangement links TRBV20-1 to TRBJ2-5; D ambiguous. V lost 1 base and J lost 7, with 16 bases in between. Germline CDR1 DFQATT, CDR2 SNEGSKA (reference sequence). The CDR3 loop spans 14 amino acids. The CDR3 spells CSARGSLGYGTQYF. As DNA, the CDR3 is TGCAGTGCTAGAGGTTCCCTGGGATACGGGACCCAGTACTTC.

Within the sample, this clonotype is medium-sized (0.01 to 0.1%). This rearrangement joins TRBV28 to TRBJ2-7, with 9 bases matching TRBD1. The CDR3 consists of 16 residues. CDR1 MDHEN and CDR2 SYDVKM come from the germline V gene. V was pared by 6 bases and J by 5 bases, with 14 bases of the junction left unmatched. The CDR3 coding sequence is TGTGCCAGCAGCACAAACACCCTCGGGACAGGGCACGAGCAGTACTTC. Amino acid sequence: CASSTNTLGTGHEQYF. Full variable domain (remainder filled in from reference TRBV28 and TRBJ2-7): DVKVTQSSRYLVKRTGEKVFLECVQDMDHENMFWYRQDPGLGLRLIYFSYDVKMKEKGDIPEGYSVSREKKERFSLILESASTNQTSMYLCASSTNTLGTGHEQYFGPGTRLTVT.

This clonotype is medium-sized by share. V usage is TRBV20-1 and J usage is TRBJ2-7; D ambiguous. The CDR3 is 8 residues long. Trimming shortened V by 4 bases and J by 5 bases, and 0 bases separated the two germline ends. Germline assignment: CDR1 DFQATT and CDR2 SNEGSKA (reference sequence). CDR3 in DNA: TGCAGTGCTAACGAGCAGTACTTC. Amino acids: CSANEQYF.

This clonotype was counted ten times or more. The rearrangement uses TRBV10-3 and TRBJ1-5; 9 bases map to TRBD1. Germline assignment: CDR1 ENHRY and CDR2 SYGVKD. With V trimmed by 0 bases and J by 7 bases, 7 bases remained unmatched. This CDR3 comprises 16 residues. The CDR3: CAISESGQGTGQPQHF. The CDR3 DNA sequence: TGTGCCATCAGTGAGTCCGGACAGGGGACGGGGCAGCCCCAGCATTTT.

This rearrangement joins TRBV28 to TRBJ1-3, with no clear D. Germline CDR1 MDHEN, CDR2 SYDVKM. This CDR3 spans 12 amino acids. The V end lost 3 bases, the J end lost 3 bases, and 3 bases lay between the germline ends. CDR3 amino acids: CASSFRGNTIYF. In DNA form, the CDR3 reads TGTGCCAGCAGTTTCCGTGGAAACACCATATATTTT.

This clonotype is categorized as medium-sized (0.01 to 0.1%). The rearrangement links TRBV7-2 to TRBJ1-4; 7 bases match TRBD1. The V and J ends lost 1 base and 5 bases, in that order; junction bases with no gene match: 10. The CDR3 has 17 amino acids. CDR1 SGHTA and CDR2 FQGNSA come from the germline V gene. The CDR3 DNA is TGTGCCAGCAGCTTAGAACCTAGGACAGGAGGAAATGAAAAACTGTTTTTT. As protein: CASSLEPRTGGNEKLFF.

This clonotype has at least ten counts. V gene TRBV7-3 combines with J gene TRBJ2-1; D gene uncertain. The V and J ends lost 6 bases and 0 bases respectively, with 6 bases between them. This CDR3 has 13 residues. Germline V gene lookup returns CDR1 SGHTA and CDR2 FQGTGA. CDR3 DNA: TGTGCCAGCAGTCAAGGCTCCTACAATGAGCAGTTCTTC. Its protein product is CASSQGSYNEQFF. Drawing the rest from reference TRBV7-3 and TRBJ2-1, the complete variable domain is GAGVSQTPSNKVTEKGKYVELRCDPISGHTALYWYRQSLGQGPEFLIYFQGTGAADDSGLPNDRFFAVRPEGSVSTLKIQRTERGDSAVYLCASSQGSYNEQFFGPGTRLTVL.

This clonotype was detected ten times or more. This chain joins TRBV20-1 and TRBJ1-5; 7 bases match TRBD1. The V segment lost 5 bases and the J segment 4 bases; nucleotides outside the gene matches: 14. Looked up from germline, CDR1 is DFQATT and CDR2 is SNEGSKA (reference sequence). CDR3 length: 16 residues. Written as DNA, the CDR3 is TGCAGTGCTTCACCTCTAAGGGGGCTTGGGAATCAGCCCCAGCATTTT. Its translation is CSASPLRGLGNQPQHF.